The 17 T cell receptor beta chains below all came from one sample that was sequenced in a study of tumor-infiltrating lymphocytes in glioblastoma multiforme. Three nested ARM-PCR rounds with V-beta and C-beta primers built TCRB libraries. TCRdb re-analysed the multiplex PCR reads in MiXCR, keeping a single row per CDR3 protein. The table has about 11,000 distinct CDR3 sequences, 71% seen once. Material: brain tumor tissue. These receptors came from a male donor with glioblastoma.

Worth noting for this clonotype: One end of the junction fails to match germline, which may point to a read error. The rearrangement uses TRBV4-2 and TRBJ2-1; 11 bases are shared with TRBD2. This CDR3 is built from 18 residues. Germline V gives CDR1 LGHNA, CDR2 YNFKEQ. The CDR3 DNA follows: TGTGCCAGCAGCCAAGATAGGCTAGCGGGAGGCGTTGGGGGTGAGGAGCTCTTC. Encoded protein: CASSQDRLAGGVGGEELF.

This clonotype counts as medium-sized (0.01 to 0.1%). The chain is built from TRBV6-5 and TRBJ1-1, with D possibly being TRBD1 (6 bases). Trimming took off 6 bases at V and 7 bases at J, with 15 bases between the two ends. Germline assignment: CDR1 MNHEY and CDR2 SVGAGI. There are 13 residues in the CDR3. CDR3 nucleotides: TGTGCCAGCAGGCCGCAGGGGCGGAATGAAGCTTTCTTT. Translation gives CASRPQGRNEAFF.

Points on this clonotype: A much more abundant neighbour one base away suggests this may be a read error. The chain is built from TRBV11-2 and TRBJ2-5; D unclear. Germline V gene lookup returns CDR1 SGHAT and CDR2 FQNNGV. The CDR3 loop spans 12 amino acids. Trimming took off 3 bases at V and 3 bases at J, with 5 bases between the two ends. CDR3 region: CASSLVKETQYF. The CDR3 DNA is TGTGCCAGCAGCTTGGTGAAAGAGACCCAGTACTTC.

Concerning this clonotype itself: Since the CDR3 does not end with the conserved phenylalanine or tryptophan, this likely comes from a read error. The DNA is left out, because the CDR3 cannot be placed on it with certainty; the CDR3 is given as TCRdb lists it. This sequence joins TRBV20-1 and TRBJ2-5; the table's D call, TRBD1, was not checked against the DNA. The CDR3 sequence runs 15 residues, both termini included. Germline V CDR1 and CDR2: DFQATT, SNEGSKA (reference sequence). The CDR3 sequence: CSARDPGGGGGDPVL.

The rearrangement uses TRBV29-1 and TRBJ2-5; 11 nucleotides agree with TRBD1. The CDR3 is 13 amino acids. Trimming took 3 bases from V and 4 from J; bases not matched to a gene: 1. In germline, CDR1 is SQVTM, CDR2 ANQGSEA. The CDR3 reads CSVEGQGGETQYF. CDR3 bases: TGCAGCGTTGAGGGACAGGGGGGAGAGACCCAGTACTTC.

A note on this clonotype: A junction boundary mismatches the germline segment, possibly from a read error. This chain joins TRBV11-1 and TRBJ2-1, with TRBD2 identical over 11 bases. The germline gives CDR1 SGHAT, CDR2 FQDESV (reference sequence). This CDR3 comprises 17 residues. CDR3 DNA: TGTGCCAGCAGCCAACTACTACCTAGCGGGAGGTCGATTGAGCAGTCCTTC. Translation gives CASSQLLPSGRSIEQSF. The full variable domain, with the rest looked up from reference TRBV11-1 and TRBJ2-1, is EAEVAQSPRYKITEKSQAVAFWCDPISGHATLYWYRQILGQGPELLVQFQDESVVDDSQLPKDRFSAERLKGVDSTLKIQPAELGDSAMYLCASSQLLPSGRSIEQSFGPGTRLTVL.

This sequence joins TRBV20-1 and TRBJ1-1; weak D call: TRBD1 (6 bases). The CDR3 loop spans 11 amino acids. Germline V lookup: CDR1 DFQATT, CDR2 SNEGSKA (reference sequence). The ends were cut back, 6 bases at V and 7 bases at J, with 12 bases in the middle. The CDR3 reads CSAGQYGEAFF. CDR3 bases: TGCAGTGCAGGACAGTACGGTGAAGCTTTCTTT.

This clonotype has ten or more counts. The chain combines TRBV28 with TRBJ2-6; 7 bases map to TRBD1. Per germline, CDR1 MDHEN and CDR2 SYDVKM. V dropped 4 bases and J dropped 0; count of bases not matched to a gene: 6. The CDR3 has 17 residues. The CDR3 reads CASSSPPGGSGANVLTF. CDR3 bases: TGTGCCAGCAGTTCCCCCCCAGGGGGCTCTGGGGCCAACGTCCTGACTTTC.

To note about this clonotype: The junction differs from germline at one of its ends, possibly a read error. The CDR3 loop is CASNYMDSSQPQHF. For the CDR3, the DNA is TGTGCCAGCAATTACATGGATAGCAGTCAGCCCCAGCATTTT. The V and J genes are TRBV6-2 or TRBV6-3 and TRBJ1-5; no definite D call. The CDR3 runs to 14 residues. Germline lookup yields CDR1 MNHEY and CDR2 SVGEGT.

This clonotype was counted between two and nine times. A read error may account for a junction end that differs from germline. The rearrangement links TRBV6-1 to TRBJ1-1; D unclear. The CDR3 is 12 amino acids. Germline values: CDR1 MNHNS, CDR2 SASEGT. CDR3 DNA: TGTGCCAGCAGTGAGAGATACACTGAAACTTTCTTC. It encodes CASSERYTETFF.

The chain is built from TRBV29-1 and TRBJ2-5; D could derive from TRBD1 or TRBD2 (5 bases each). Germline V lookup: CDR1 SQVTM, CDR2 ANQGSEA. The CDR3 extends over 13 amino acids. The V gene lost 6 bases and the J gene lost 1 base, with 12 bases spanning the gap. The CDR3 DNA reads as TGCAGCGTCTCGGGACCCCTCCAAGAGACCCAGTACTTC. Residues: CSVSGPLQETQYF.

J is TRBJ1-1 and V is TRBV30; D is possibly TRBD1 (5 bases). Trimming left V 4 bases short and J 0 bases short, with 12 bases between. Looked up from germline, CDR1 is GTSNPN and CDR2 is SVGIG (reference sequence). CDR3 length equals 14 residues. CDR3 region: CAWNKGPLNTEAFF. The CDR3, as DNA: TGTGCCTGGAACAAGGGACCCCTGAACACTGAAGCTTTCTTT.

The chain joins TRBV13 to TRBJ2-2; maybe TRBD1 (6 bases). Germline CDR1 and CDR2: PRHDT and FYEKMQ (reference sequence). Trimming took off 1 base at V and 6 bases at J, with 9 bases between the two ends. The length of the CDR3 is 14 residues. The chain's CDR3 is CASSLVGGAGELFF. Written as DNA, the CDR3 is TGTGCCAGCAGCTTAGTTGGGGGCGCCGGGGAGCTGTTTTTT.

This rearrangement joins TRBV4-2 to TRBJ2-7; unclear D gene. The CDR3 runs to 12 residues. CDR1 and CDR2 from the germline V gene are LGHNA and YNFKEQ. Trimming stripped 4 bases from V and 2 bases from J, with 6 bases between. CDR3 protein: CASSLDTYEQYF. CDR3 bases: TGTGCCAGCAGCCTGGATACCTACGAGCAGTACTTC.

This clonotype came up once. Germline is not matched at one junction end, which may reflect a read error. The chain recombines TRBV11-3 with TRBJ2-2; 11 bases fit TRBD2. This CDR3 comprises 18 residues. Germline CDR1 and CDR2: SGHNT and YENEEA. The CDR3 nucleotides read TGTGCCAGGAGCACCACCTCCAAACTAGCGGGAGAAACCGGGGAGCTGTCTTTT. Its translation: CARSTTSKLAGETGELSF.

The V and J genes are TRBV7-2 and TRBJ1-2, with D perhaps TRBD1 (6 bases). The CDR3 contains 15 residues. Trimming pared 7 bases from V and 1 base from J, leaving 16 bases between. Germline CDR1 is SGHTA and CDR2 is FQGNSA. Here the CDR3 DNA reads TGTGCCAGCACCATTAAGACAGGATGTAACTATGGCTACACCTTC. Translated, it gives CASTIKTGCNYGYTF.

In its sample, this clonotype was seen many times. The V and J genes are TRBV28 and TRBJ2-7; TRBD1 matches at 7 bases. This CDR3 has 13 residues. Unmatched junction bases numbered 6, after V lost 6 bases and J lost 4 bases. Germline assignment: CDR1 MDHEN and CDR2 SYDVKM. CDR3 in amino acids: CASRKGGEYEQYF. The CDR3 DNA follows: TGTGCCAGCAGAAAAGGGGGCGAGTACGAGCAGTACTTC.